These 25 T cell receptor beta chains were all obtained from the same sample, sequenced in a study of T cell changes during pregnancy in multiple sclerosis. The method was immunoSEQ multiplex PCR; TCRdb's version includes in-frame clones alone and lacks a portion of them. The sample has approximately 80,000 clones; about 93% are singletons. The sequencing here drew on peripheral blood, taken in the second trimester of pregnancy. The receptors were sampled from a female donor in good health, enrolled as a control in a pregnancy study.

The chain combines TRBV11-2 with TRBJ2-1; D call uncertain. V lost 5 bases and J lost 8, with 16 bases in between. CDR1 SGHAT and CDR2 FQNNGV come from the germline V gene. The CDR3 runs 14 residues. The CDR3 reads CASSLNGLVDEQFF. CDR3 DNA sequence: TGTGCCAGCAGCCTCAATGGCCTGGTGGATGAGCAGTTCTTC.

V is TRBV4-1 and J is TRBJ2-1; D perhaps matches TRBD2 (6 bases). Germline V gives CDR1 MGHRA, CDR2 YSYEKL. V lost 5 bases and J lost 3, with 17 bases in between. The CDR3 sequence is 16 residues long. The CDR3: CASSSVGLASYNEQFF. The CDR3 DNA sequence: TGCGCCAGCAGCTCGGTGGGGCTAGCGAGCTACAATGAGCAGTTCTTC.

This clone appeared once. The chain links TRBV19 to TRBJ2-1, with 7 bases aligning to TRBD2. Germline assignment: CDR1 LNHDA and CDR2 SQIVND (reference sequence). Losses at the gene ends were 3 bases for V and 6 bases for J; bases not matched to a gene: 8. The CDR3 contains 15 residues. This CDR3 is CASSIGTSAFNEQFF. The CDR3 bases are TGTGCCAGTAGTATTGGTACTAGCGCGTTCAATGAGCAGTTCTTC.

With regard to this clone: Other nucleotide sequences in the sample specify the same CDR3. V usage is TRBV6-5 and J usage is TRBJ2-7; tentative D call: TRBD1 (5 bases). The CDR3 consists of 15 residues. The germline V and J ends were trimmed by 0 bases and 2 bases, with 11 bases remaining between them. Per germline, CDR1 MNHEY and CDR2 SVGAGI. The CDR3 bases are TGTGCCAGCAGTTACTCGGGGCAGGGCACCTACGAGCAGTACTTC. It yields the protein CASSYSGQGTYEQYF.

In DNA, the CDR3 is TGTGCCAGCAGCTTGGGACAAGGACAGGGGTTGGCCAAAAACATTCAGTACTTC. Translating gives CASSLGQGQGLAKNIQYF. The chain uses TRBV7-9 and TRBJ2-4, with 9 nucleotides matching TRBD1. This CDR3 comprises 18 residues. V was clipped by 3 bases and J by 1 base; unmatched bases: 10. Germline V gene lookup returns CDR1 SEHNR and CDR2 FQNEAQ (reference sequence).

This clone was detected only once. This chain uses TRBV25-1 with TRBJ2-7, with no clear D. This CDR3 is 13 amino acids long. The V and J ends lost 4 bases and 0 bases respectively, with 7 bases between them. The germline V gene has CDR1 MGHDK and CDR2 SYGVNS. The CDR3 loop reads CASSGSSSYEQYF. The CDR3 DNA follows: TGTGCCAGCAGTGGATCGAGCTCCTACGAGCAGTACTTC.

The gene calls are TRBV5-1 and TRBJ2-7, with TRBD1 identical over 11 bases. Germline assignment: CDR1 SGHRS and CDR2 YFSETQ. The CDR3 loop spans 15 amino acids. The V gene end was trimmed by 3 bases and the J gene end by 5 bases; junction bases not matched to a gene: 7. This CDR3 is CASSSRTGGNHEQYF. The CDR3 region has the DNA TGCGCCAGCAGCTCTAGGACAGGGGGCAACCACGAGCAGTACTTC.

The chain carries TRBV2 and TRBJ2-5; a possible D gene is TRBD2 (5 bases). CDR3 size: 15 residues. Germline lookup yields CDR1 SNHLY and CDR2 FYNNEI. V dropped 3 bases and J dropped 1 base, with 12 bases sitting between them. The chain's CDR3 is CASSDRTLIQETQYF. CDR3 nucleotide sequence: TGTGCCAGCAGTGACCGGACTCTTATCCAAGAGACCCAGTACTTC.

The V call is TRBV11-2, the J call TRBJ2-7; the D is unclear. Germline V gene data show CDR1 as SGHAT and CDR2 as FQNNGV. This CDR3 has 14 residues. Trimming cost V 4 bases and J 4 bases, with 14 bases left between them. The CDR3 region is CASSSLSRSYEQYF. The CDR3 DNA reads as TGTGCCAGCAGCTCATTAAGCAGGTCGTACGAGCAGTACTTC.

For the CDR3, the DNA is TGCGCCAGCAGCCGGATCTTTGGGCCGGACTACAATGAGCAGTTCTTC. Amino acid sequence: CASSRIFGPDYNEQFF. The rearrangement links TRBV4-1 to TRBJ2-1; unclear D gene. In germline, CDR1 is MGHRA, CDR2 YSYEKL. Trimming left V 4 bases short and J 3 bases short, with 16 bases between. CDR3 length: 16 residues.

V usage is TRBV5-3 and J usage is TRBJ2-1, with TRBD2 as a possible D gene (5 bases). TRBV5-3 is an open reading frame, and its role is uncertain. Trimming left V 2 bases short and J 2 bases short, with 14 bases between. This CDR3 spans 16 amino acids. The CDR3 loop reads CARSLKRGRAYNEQFF. CDR3 in DNA: TGTGCCAGAAGCTTAAAACGCGGGCGAGCCTACAATGAGCAGTTCTTC.

V usage is TRBV28 and J usage is TRBJ1-1; D possibly corresponds to TRBD1 (5 bases). The length of the CDR3 is 16 residues. CDR1 is MDHEN, CDR2 SYDVKM, per germline. With 4 bases removed from V and 5 bases from J, the gap between germline ends came to 20 bases. The CDR3 DNA reads TGTGCCAGCAGTTCCCCAGGTTTCGGGGGACGGACTGAAGCTTTCTTT. It yields the protein CASSSPGFGGRTEAFF.

This chain links TRBV13 with TRBJ2-6, with D perhaps TRBD1 (6 bases). The V end lost 7 bases, the J end lost 4 bases, and 17 bases lay between the germline ends. CDR1 is PRHDT and CDR2 is FYEKMQ in the germline V gene (reference sequence). This CDR3 has 16 residues. Written as DNA, the CDR3 is TGTGCCAGCACACACACGGCAGGGGACGGGGCCAACGTCCTGACTTTC. It encodes CASTHTAGDGANVLTF. The whole variable domain, filled in from reference TRBV13 and TRBJ2-6, reads AAGVIQSPRHLIKEKRETATLKCYPIPRHDTVYWYQQGPGQDPQFLISFYEKMQSDKGSIPDRFSAQQFSDYHSELNMSSLELGDSALYFCASTHTAGDGANVLTFGAGSRLTVL.

The chain employs TRBV30 and TRBJ1-1; no firm D call. Germline CDR1 reads GTSNPN; CDR2 reads SVGIG (reference sequence). With 2 bases removed from V and 11 bases from J, the gap between germline ends came to 12 bases. The CDR3 has 11 amino acids. The CDR3: CAWSPGELAFF. The CDR3 DNA reads TGTGCCTGGAGTCCCGGGGAATTGGCTTTCTTT.

The chain employs TRBV11-3 and TRBJ2-2; 9 bases are shared with TRBD1. The CDR3 is made up of 16 amino acids. Germline lookup yields CDR1 SGHNT and CDR2 YENEEA. V gave up 5 bases and J gave up 7 bases; unmatched junction bases: 11. This chain's CDR3 is CASSPSRDRVGGELFF. CDR3 sequence (DNA): TGTGCCAGCAGCCCTAGCCGGGACAGGGTTGGCGGGGAGCTGTTTTTT. Full variable domain (remainder filled in from reference TRBV11-3 and TRBJ2-2): EAGVVQSPRYKIIEKKQPVAFWCNPISGHNTLYWYLQNLGQGPELLIRYENEEAVDDSQLPKDRFSAERLKGVDSTLKIQPAELGDSAVYLCASSPSRDRVGGELFFGEGSRLTVL.

DNA for the CDR3: TGTGCCAGCACTTCCCGGGGGGCCTGGGGGAACACTGAAGCTTTCTTT. The encoded protein is CASTSRGAWGNTEAFF. The rearrangement uses TRBV7-9 and TRBJ1-1; D might be TRBD1 (6 bases). Between the trimmed V and J ends, which lost 7 bases and 1 base, there was a span of 19 bases. This CDR3 comprises 16 residues. The germline CDR1 and CDR2 sequences are SEHNR and FQNEAQ (reference sequence). Looking up the rest from reference TRBV7-9 and TRBJ1-1 gives the full variable domain: DTGVSQNPRHKITKRGQNVTFRCDPISEHNRLYWYRQTLGQGPEFLTYFQNEAQLEKSRLLSDRFSAERPKGSFSTLEIQRTEQGDSAMYLCASTSRGAWGNTEAFFGQGTRLTVV.

The gene calls are TRBV18 and TRBJ2-1, with TRBD2 matching over 10 bases. CDR3 length: 16 residues. Germline-derived CDR1 and CDR2 are KGHSH and LQKENI. V shed 3 bases and J 6 bases; nucleotides not matched to a gene: 8. The CDR3 loop reads CASSPNGLAGANEQFF. In DNA form, the CDR3 reads TGTGCCAGCTCACCCAATGGGCTAGCGGGAGCCAATGAGCAGTTCTTC.

This clone was picked up one time. V usage is TRBV27 and J usage is TRBJ2-5, with TRBD1 matching over 11 bases. V was pared by 5 bases and J by 11 bases, with 10 bases of the junction left unmatched. Germline V CDR1 and CDR2: MNHEY, SMNVEV (reference sequence). The CDR3 has 14 amino acids. This CDR3 reads CASSPGTGGWEQYF. The CDR3 DNA sequence: TGTGCCAGCAGTCCCGGGACAGGGGGGTGGGAGCAGTACTTC.

The chain has TRBV18 and TRBJ1-4, with 8 bases identical to TRBD1. Looked up from germline, CDR1 is KGHSH and CDR2 is LQKENI. After removal of 2 bases from V and 0 bases from J, the junction contained 5 bases not matched to a gene. The length of the CDR3 is 17 residues. CDR3 DNA: TGTGCCAGCTCACCATGGGCAGGGGGCACAACTAATGAAAAACTGTTTTTT. It codes for CASSPWAGGTTNEKLFF.

V is TRBV28 and J is TRBJ1-2; TRBD1 matches at 10 bases. Germline values: CDR1 MDHEN, CDR2 SYDVKM. V shed 10 bases, J shed 3 bases, and the junction held 11 bases outside the gene matches. The CDR3 consists of 15 residues. CDR3 DNA: TGTGCCACCCGACAGGGGGCGGATTTAGACTATGGCTACACCTTC. This encodes CATRQGADLDYGYTF.

V is TRBV11-2 and J is TRBJ2-1, with D perhaps TRBD2 (6 bases). With 5 bases removed from V and 8 bases from J, the gap between germline ends came to 19 bases. This CDR3 spans 15 amino acids. Germline loops: CDR1 SGHAT, CDR2 FQNNGV. The CDR3 here is CASSPLDGSIDEQFF. CDR3 sequence (DNA): TGTGCCAGCAGCCCCCTAGACGGGAGTATAGATGAGCAGTTCTTC. The full variable domain, in which reference TRBV11-2 and TRBJ2-1 provide the parts outside the CDR3, is EAGVAQSPRYKIIEKRQSVAFWCNPISGHATLYWYQQILGQGPKLLIQFQNNGVVDDSQLPKDRFSAERLKGVDSTLKIQPAKLEDSAVYLCASSPLDGSIDEQFFGPGTRLTVL.

V gene TRBV4-1 combines with J gene TRBJ2-4; 8 positions match TRBD1. J lost 0 bases, V lost 3 bases, and 7 bases had no gene match. The germline V gene encodes CDR1 MGHRA and CDR2 YSYEKL. CDR3 length equals 17 residues. DNA for the CDR3: TGCGCCAGCAGCCAGATTTGGGGACAGGTAGCCAAAAACATTCAGTACTTC. Encoded protein: CASSQIWGQVAKNIQYF.

The chain uses TRBV5-1 and TRBJ2-7; a possible D gene is TRBD2 (6 bases). The germline V gene has CDR1 SGHRS and CDR2 YFSETQ. Deletions cut 2 bases from V and 5 bases from J, with 17 bases between. CDR3 length equals 15 residues. CDR3 sequence (DNA): TGCGCCAGCAGCTTAAGGCCGGACTATATGAACGAGCAGTACTTC. Translated: CASSLRPDYMNEQYF.

This clone was recorded only once. The CDR3 loop reads CASSLLPSGRVGEQYF. The CDR3 region has the DNA TGTGCCAGCAGCTTATTGCCTAGCGGGAGGGTTGGCGAGCAGTACTTC. J is TRBJ2-7 and V is TRBV7-2; the match to TRBD2 covers 12 bases. The trim removed 2 bases at V and 6 bases at J, leaving 8 bases unmatched. The V gene's germline CDR1 is SGHTA and CDR2 FQGNSA. This CDR3 has 16 residues.

CDR3 sequence: CASSIGGGGELFF. The CDR3 DNA sequence: TGTGCCAGTAGTATTGGGGGAGGCGGGGAGCTGTTTTTT. The genes are TRBV19 and TRBJ2-2; D might be TRBD2 (6 bases). Germline V gene lookup returns CDR1 LNHDA and CDR2 SQIVND (reference sequence). The CDR3 spans 13 residues. Between the trimmed V and J ends, which lost 3 bases and 7 bases, there was a span of 9 bases.